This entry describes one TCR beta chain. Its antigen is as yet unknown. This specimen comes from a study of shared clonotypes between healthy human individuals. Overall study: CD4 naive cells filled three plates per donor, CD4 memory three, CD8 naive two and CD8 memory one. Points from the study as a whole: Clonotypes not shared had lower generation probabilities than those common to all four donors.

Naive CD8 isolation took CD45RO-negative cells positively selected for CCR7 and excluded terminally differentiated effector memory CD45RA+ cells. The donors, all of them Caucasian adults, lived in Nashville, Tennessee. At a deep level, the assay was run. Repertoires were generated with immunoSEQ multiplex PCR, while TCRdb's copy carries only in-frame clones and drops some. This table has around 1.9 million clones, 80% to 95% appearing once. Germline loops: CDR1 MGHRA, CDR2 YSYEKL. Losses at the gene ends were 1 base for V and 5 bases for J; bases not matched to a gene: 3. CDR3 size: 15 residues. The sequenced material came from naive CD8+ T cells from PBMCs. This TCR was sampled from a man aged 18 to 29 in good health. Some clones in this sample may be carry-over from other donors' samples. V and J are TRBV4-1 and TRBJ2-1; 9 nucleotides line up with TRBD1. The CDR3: CASSQVQGANNEQFF. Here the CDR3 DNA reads TGCGCCAGCAGCCAAGTACAGGGGGCTAACAATGAGCAGTTCTTC.